This T cell receptor beta chain was obtained from a study of cytomegalovirus exposure and HLA in healthy donors. Findings and limits, study-wide: Later analysis suggested most CMV-associated TCR beta chains were HLA-restricted.

Comments on this clone: What it recognizes is unknown.

The CDR3 loop spans 13 amino acids. Germline V gives CDR1 SGHRS, CDR2 YFSETQ. V lost 2 bases, J lost 5 bases, and 8 bases lay in between. Researchers ran the PCR with 60 Vbeta and 13 Jbeta primers. Data came from immunoSEQ multiplex PCR; TCRdb stores just in-frame clones and leaves some out. The sample has around 110,000 clones; roughly three fifths are singletons. The sequence was collected from a woman in her 40s in good health and CMV-seropositive. Specimen: PBMCs. The chain employs TRBV5-1 and TRBJ2-1, with D perhaps matching TRBD1 (6 bases). The CDR3 reads CASSLDRNNEQFF. The CDR3 DNA reads TGCGCCAGCAGCTTAGACAGGAACAATGAGCAGTTCTTC.